This is a list of T cell receptor beta chains from one sample in a study of control samples from healthy donors and cancer patients. TCRdb keeps only in-frame clones here, not all; method: immunoSEQ multiplex PCR. Among over 200,000 clones listed, 82% were seen once. The sequencing input was PBMCs. The receptors originated from an older woman with lung cancer. CDR3s include the opening cysteine and the closing phenylalanine or tryptophan. A D gene is named only where the DNA matches it firmly. Only part of the rows carry a size: once, few, many, or a class if the clone is expanded.

TRBV3-1/TRBV3-2	NA	NA	TRBJ1-1	14	CASSQVGGAVEAFF	TGTGCCAGCAGCCAAGTTGGGGGCGCCGTTGAAGCTTTCTTT
TRBV5-1	NA	NA	TRBJ1-4	15	CASSLERATNEKLFF	TGCGCCAGCAGCTTGGAACGTGCAACTAATGAAAAACTGTTTTTT
TRBV3-1/TRBV3-2	NA	NA	TRBJ2-1	11	CASSFRDIQFF	TGTGCCAGCAGCTTCCGGGACATACAGTTCTTC
TRBV5-1	NA	TRBD1	TRBJ2-5	15	CASSFKTGAEETQYF	TGCGCCAGCAGCTTTAAGACAGGGGCGGAAGAGACCCAGTACTTC
TRBV13	NA	NA	TRBJ1-2	12	CASSPRGYGYTF	TGTGCCAGCAGCCCCAGGGGCTATGGCTACACCTTC
TRBV3-1/TRBV3-2	NA	NA	TRBJ1-4	15	CASSQGTAAGEKLFF	TGTGCCAGCAGCCAGGGGACGGCGGCCGGTGAAAAACTGTTTTTT
TRBV6-5	NA	TRBD1	TRBJ1-4	15	CASSYQGAGGQKLFF	TGTGCCAGCAGTTATCAGGGGGCAGGGGGCCAAAAACTGTTTTTT
TRBV20-1	NA	NA	TRBJ1-2	15	CSASPPPPGDYGYTF	TGCAGTGCTAGTCCGCCACCCCCTGGGGACTATGGCTACACCTTC
TRBV5-1	NA	NA	TRBJ2-1	12	CASTEAGWEQFF	TGCGCCAGCACAGAAGCCGGCTGGGAGCAGTTCTTC
TRBV19	NA	NA	TRBJ1-5	16	CASSIGWGSGNQPQHF	TGTGCCAGTAGTATAGGTTGGGGCTCGGGCAATCAGCCCCAGCATTTT
TRBV2	once	NA	TRBJ1-1	14	CASSVLGEGTEAFF	TGTGCCAGCAGTGTGCTGGGAGAAGGGACTGAAGCTTTCTTT
TRBV7-3	NA	TRBD1	TRBJ2-3	15	CASSSRTGGTDTQYF	TGTGCCAGCAGCTCTCGGACAGGGGGCACAGATACGCAGTATTTT
TRBV6-5	NA	TRBD1	TRBJ1-2	15	CASRPPQGANYGYTF	TGTGCCAGCAGACCACCTCAGGGGGCAAACTATGGCTACACCTTC
TRBV3-1/TRBV3-2	NA	NA	TRBJ2-7	18	CASSQKGQGRSNSYEQYF	TGTGCCAGCAGCCAAAAGGGACAAGGAAGAAGTAACTCCTACGAGCAGTACTTC
TRBV7-3	NA	NA	TRBJ2-6	16	CASSLLGASGANALTF	TGTGCCAGCAGCTTATTAGGGGCCTCTGGGGCCAACGCCCTGACTTTC
TRBV7-3	NA	NA	TRBJ2-1	13	CASSMGAYNEQFF	TGTGCCAGCAGCATGGGGGCCTACAATGAGCAGTTCTTC
TRBV2	NA	NA	TRBJ2-1	16	CASSEGAGLGYNEQFF	TGTGCCAGCAGTGAAGGTGCGGGATTGGGGTACAATGAGCAGTTCTTC
TRBV28	NA	TRBD1	TRBJ1-2	14	CASSSGTGDYGYTF	TGTGCCAGCAGTTCCGGGACAGGGGACTATGGCTACACCTTC
TRBV19	few	TRBD1	TRBJ2-3	17	CATLRTGGGGFTDTQYF	TGTGCCACCTTACGGACAGGGGGCGGCGGTTTTACAGATACGCAGTATTTT
TRBV18	NA	NA	TRBJ2-5	16	CASSPRTAATMETQYF	TGTGCCAGCTCACCGCGGACAGCAGCCACCATGGAGACCCAGTACTTC
TRBV9	NA	NA	TRBJ2-3	14	CASSVESKANTQYF	TGTGCCAGCAGCGTAGAATCTAAAGCAAATACGCAGTATTTT
TRBV11-3	NA	TRBD1	TRBJ1-1	16	CASSNHYGQGNTEAFF	TGTGCCAGCAGCAACCACTACGGACAGGGGAACACTGAAGCTTTCTTT
TRBV5-1	NA	TRBD2	TRBJ2-2	15	CASSVAGANTGELFF	TGCGCCAGCAGCGTAGCGGGGGCGAACACCGGGGAGCTGTTTTTT
TRBV3-1/TRBV3-2	NA	TRBD1	TRBJ2-3	14	CASQGQGITDTQYF	TGTGCCAGCCAGGGACAGGGGATCACAGATACGCAGTATTTT
TRBV28	NA	TRBD1	TRBJ1-4	16	CASSWTGVATNEKLFF	TGTGCCAGCAGTTGGACAGGCGTTGCAACTAATGAAAAACTGTTTTTT
TRBV18	NA	TRBD2	TRBJ2-1	15	CASSRSGGARDEQFF	TGTGCCAGCTCAAGGAGCGGGGGGGCCCGGGATGAGCAGTTCTTC
TRBV7-3	NA	TRBD2	TRBJ2-3	15	CASSLRGGKADTQYF	TGTGCCAGCAGCTTAAGGGGGGGTAAAGCAGATACGCAGTATTTT
TRBV6-5	NA	NA	TRBJ1-1	13	CASAMGMNTEAFF	TGTGCCAGCGCCATGGGCATGAACACTGAAGCTTTCTTT
TRBV11-3	NA	NA	TRBJ2-3	15	CASSSGLTSTDTQYF	TGTGCCAGCAGCTCCGGCCTGACTAGCACAGATACGCAGTATTTT
TRBV27	NA	TRBD1	TRBJ1-4	14	CASSLGPSPGGLVF	TGTGCCAGCAGTTTAGGACCCAGCCCAGGGGGGTTGGTTTTT
TRBV19	NA	TRBD2	TRBJ2-1	17	CASSTPLGAGGPGEQFF	TGTGCCAGTAGTACCCCCCTGGGCGCGGGAGGGCCGGGAGAGCAGTTCTTC
TRBV7-8	NA	TRBD1	TRBJ2-7	13	CASSLETGVEQYF	TGTGCCAGCAGCTTAGAAACAGGGGTTGAGCAGTACTTC
TRBV4-1	NA	NA	TRBJ2-3	17	CASSRDGLRTSTDTQYF	TGCGCCAGCAGCCGAGACGGACTCCGAACTAGCACAGATACGCAGTATTTT
TRBV28	NA	NA	TRBJ2-1	14	CASSRQGGYNEQFF	TGTGCCAGCAGTCGGCAGGGTGGTTACAATGAGCAGTTCTTC
TRBV11-2	NA	NA	TRBJ1-2	16	CASSLGGRGLGEGYTF	TGTGCCAGCAGCTTAGGGGGGAGGGGCCTGGGCGAGGGCTACACCTTC
TRBV28	NA	NA	TRBJ1-2	15	CASRGPGHPNYGYTF	TGTGCCAGCAGGGGACCGGGACATCCTAACTATGGCTACACCTTC
TRBV20-1	NA	TRBD2	TRBJ2-1	14	CSASPAGGPNEQFF	TGCAGTGCTAGTCCGGCGGGAGGGCCGAATGAGCAGTTCTTC
TRBV14	NA	NA	TRBJ2-7	16	CASSQALVGTSYEQYF	TGTGCCAGCAGCCAAGCCCTCGTAGGGACCTCCTACGAGCAGTACTTC
TRBV5-1	NA	NA	TRBJ2-7	15	CASSLRTGTGGEQYF	TGCGCCAGCAGCCTCAGGACAGGGACGGGAGGCGAGCAGTACTTC
TRBV9	once	NA	TRBJ2-3	14	CASSVDGGTDTQYF	TGTGCCAGCAGCGTAGACGGCGGCACAGATACGCAGTATTTT
TRBV28	NA	NA	TRBJ1-2	14	CASSPIGFGYGYTF	TGTGCCAGCAGTCCCATCGGGTTTGGGTATGGCTACACCTTC
TRBV5-6	NA	TRBD1	TRBJ1-2	14	CASSPNRGWYGYTF	TGTGCCAGCAGCCCAAACAGGGGCTGGTATGGCTACACCTTC
TRBV9	NA	NA	TRBJ2-1	15	CASSVVGASYNEQFF	TGTGCCAGCAGCGTAGTAGGGGCTTCCTACAATGAGCAGTTCTTC
TRBV11-2	NA	NA	TRBJ1-2	16	CASSLLFSGERYGYTF	TGTGCCAGCAGCTTACTCTTTTCGGGGGAACGGTATGGCTACACCTTC
TRBV5-1	NA	TRBD1	TRBJ2-2	13	CAGRQGNTGELFF	TGCGCCGGTAGACAGGGGAACACCGGGGAGCTGTTTTTT